These T cell receptor beta chains were read from a single sample in a study of T cell responses to AZD1222 COVID-19 vaccine. TCRdb's table, derived via immunoSEQ multiplex PCR, lists solely in-frame clones and lacks some. The sample has roughly 200,000 clones; roughly 94% are singletons. Material: peripheral blood, obtained 28 days after the second dose of the MenACWY control vaccine. All receptors come from an adult who received the MenACWY meningococcal vaccine as a control. Both conserved end residues are part of each CDR3. Each record gives: clone size, D gene, J gene, V gene, CDR3 DNA, CDR3 protein. D genes are given only for firm matches. Size is stated for part of the rows, as once, few or many counts, or as a class when the clone is expanded.

- - TRBJ1-5 TRBV7-2 TGTGCCAGCAGCTTAACCACAGGAGGTAGCAATCAGCCCCAGCATTTT CASSLTTGGSNQPQHF
- - TRBJ1-1 TRBV2 TGTGCCAGCATCGGCAGACCGAACACTGAAGCTTTCTTT CASIGRPNTEAFF
- - TRBJ1-6 TRBV6-5 TGTGCCAGCAGCGCAGCTTATAATTCACCCCTCCACTTT CASSAAYNSPLHF
few - TRBJ2-3 TRBV5-1 TGCGCCAGCAGCGGGGCCGAGGGGCAAACAGATACGCAGTATTTT CASSGAEGQTDTQYF
- - TRBJ2-1 TRBV4-3 TGCGCCAGCAGCCAAGATACGGGGGCCAGCTCCTACAATGAGCAGTTCTTC CASSQDTGASSYNEQFF
- - TRBJ1-5 TRBV28 TGTGCCAGCAGCCTAGGGGTTACAAATCAGCCCCAGCATTTT CASSLGVTNQPQHF
- - TRBJ2-5 TRBV27 TGTGCCAGCAGTTTAGATCCGGGGGCGCGGGAGACCCAGTACTTC CASSLDPGARETQYF
- TRBD1 TRBJ1-4 TRBV28 TGTGCCAGCAGTGCTGATGACAGGGGGCGCGGTGAAAAACTGTTTTTT CASSADDRGRGEKLFF
- TRBD2 TRBJ2-3 TRBV5-6 TGTGCCAGCAGCTTGATAACTAGCGGGAGATCGTTGACAGATACGCAGTATTTT CASSLITSGRSLTDTQYF
- - TRBJ1-4 TRBV19 TGTGCCAGTAATCCCACGGGACAACGGGAAAAACTGTTTTTT CASNPTGQREKLFF
- - TRBJ1-6 TRBV3-1/TRBV3-2 TGTGCCAGCAGCCTTGGACAGATGGCTTCACCCCTCCACTTT CASSLGQMASPLHF
- - TRBJ2-5 TRBV18 TGTGCCAGCTCTGAAAATTCGGGAGCTCAAGAGACCCAGTACTTC CASSENSGAQETQYF
- - TRBJ1-1 TRBV11-2 TGTGCCAGCAGCTTCACAGGTGAAGCTTTCTTT CASSFTGEAFF
- - TRBJ2-2 TRBV28 TGTGCCAGCAGTTCGTCAGGGGCGAACACCGGGGAGCTGTTTTTT CASSSSGANTGELFF
once - TRBJ2-3 TRBV30 TGTGCCTGCTTTACAGGTTCCACAGATACGCAGTATTTT CACFTGSTDTQYF
- TRBD1 TRBJ2-7 TRBV27 TGTGCCAGCAGTTTGGATCCTCCCGGGACAGGGGGACCCAGCTACGAGCAGTACTTC CASSLDPPGTGGPSYEQYF
- - TRBJ2-1 TRBV18 TGTGCCAGCTCACTGGGCGAGAGCCGAAATGAGCAGTTCTTC CASSLGESRNEQFF
- - TRBJ1-1 TRBV19 TGTGCCAGTAGCCCCAAGGTGGGGACTGAAGCTTTCTTT CASSPKVGTEAFF
- - TRBJ1-2 TRBV11-2 TGTGCCAGCAGCTTAGAAGAAAGACTTATGCGGATTGGCTACACCTTC CASSLEERLMRIGYTF
- - TRBJ2-7 TRBV6-2/TRBV6-3 TGTGCCAGCAGTTACGAGAAAACCTACGAGCAGTACTTC CASSYEKTYEQYF
- - TRBJ1-2 TRBV2 TGTGCCAGCAGTGAAGCCCGGGGGATCGGACCCTATGGCTACACCTTC CASSEARGIGPYGYTF
once TRBD1 TRBJ2-7 TRBV5-1 TGCGCCAGCAGCTCTAGGGGACAGGTTTTAGAAGAGCAGTACTTC CASSSRGQVLEEQYF
- - TRBJ2-5 TRBV2 TGTGCCAGCAGTGAAGATGGCGCAGGGGAAGAGACCCAGTACTTC CASSEDGAGEETQYF
- - TRBJ2-2 TRBV5-1 TGCGCCAGCAGTTTAGGGTCTCTGGGGGCCGGGGAGCTGTTTTTT CASSLGSLGAGELFF
- - TRBJ1-1 TRBV28 TGTGCCAGCAGTTTGGGGGGCGATTCCACTGAAGCTTTCTTT CASSLGGDSTEAFF
- - TRBJ1-2 TRBV2 TGTGCCAGCAGGGTCCCCCTCTATGGCTACACCTTC CASRVPLYGYTF
- TRBD1 TRBJ2-3 TRBV5-6 TGTGCCAGCAGCTTGCGGACAGGGCGCACAGATACGCAGTATTTT CASSLRTGRTDTQYF
- - TRBJ1-3 TRBV4-2 TGTGCCAGCAGCGGAGGGGTGTCTGGAAACACCATATATTTT CASSGGVSGNTIYF
- - TRBJ1-5 TRBV9 TGTGCCAGCAGCGATTTCGGCAATCAGCCCCAGCATTTT CASSDFGNQPQHF
- - TRBJ1-1 TRBV18 TGTGCCAGCTCACCGAGGGGCCACGAGAACACTGAAGCTTTCTTT CASSPRGHENTEAFF
- - TRBJ1-1 TRBV3-1/TRBV3-2 TGTGCCAGCAGCCAAGCGTCAGCCGAAGCTTTCTTT CASSQASAEAFF
- - TRBJ2-7 TRBV11-3 TGTGCCAGCAGCTTGATGGCCACCTCCGCCGAGCAGTACTTC CASSLMATSAEQYF
once TRBD2 TRBJ2-2 TRBV3-1/TRBV3-2 TGTGCCAGCAGCCAAGAGGGACTAGCGGGAGGGCCGAAAAACACCGGGGAGCTGTTTTTT CASSQEGLAGGPKNTGELFF
once - TRBJ2-1 TRBV3-1/TRBV3-2 TGTGCCAGCAGCCAAGAGTGGGTTTACAGGAGCTCCTACAATGAGCAGTTCTTC CASSQEWVYRSSYNEQFF
- - TRBJ1-6 TRBV2 TGTGCCAGCAGTGAGGCCCCCAATTCACCCCTCCACTTT CASSEAPNSPLHF
- - TRBJ2-2 TRBV19 TGTGCCAGTAGTATAGGCGACGGAAAGAACACCGGGGAGCTGTTTTTT CASSIGDGKNTGELFF
- - TRBJ1-5 TRBV27 TGTGCCAGCAGTTTATCAGGGGGGATTCAGCCCCAGCATTTT CASSLSGGIQPQHF
- - TRBJ1-3 TRBV5-4 TGTGCCAGCAGCTTGCCGGGCAGGGGCTCTGGAAACACCATATATTTT CASSLPGRGSGNTIYF
- - TRBJ2-1 TRBV5-1 TGCGCCAGCACGGGCCTCAATGAGCAGTTCTTC CASTGLNEQFF
- - TRBJ1-5 TRBV7-8 TGTGCCAGCAGCTTAGCAGTTTCAGGGGAATGGGGCAATCAGCCCCAGCATTTT CASSLAVSGEWGNQPQHF
- TRBD1 TRBJ1-2 TRBV9 TGTGCCAGCAGCGAGGGACAGGGGAACCCAAACTATGGCTACACCTTC CASSEGQGNPNYGYTF
- - TRBJ1-2 TRBV27 TGTGCCAGCAGTTTAACCCCTGTGGGAGGGCGGAACTATGGCTACACCTTC CASSLTPVGGRNYGYTF
- - TRBJ1-2 TRBV27 TGTGCCAGCAGAGGGAGGCCAGGGTCTCCGCTTGGCTACACCTTC CASRGRPGSPLGYTF
- TRBD1 TRBJ1-3 TRBV3-1/TRBV3-2 TGTGCCAGCAGTGACAGGGGGGCGAGCTCTGGAAACACCATATATTTT CASSDRGASSGNTIYF
- - TRBJ1-2 TRBV12-5 TGTGCTAGTGGCTTTACAGGGATTCGTGGCTACACCTTC CASGFTGIRGYTF
- - TRBJ2-2 TRBV10-3 TGTGCCATCAGTGAGTCGGCAGGGCGGAACACCGGGGAGCTGTTTTTT CAISESAGRNTGELFF
- - TRBJ1-2 TRBV3-1/TRBV3-2 TGTGCCAGCAGCCAAAACAGGGCTCGGGGGTATGGCTACACCTTC CASSQNRARGYGYTF
- TRBD2 TRBJ2-3 TRBV29-1 TGCAGCGTTGGGGGACTAGCGGGGTTCACTAGCACAGATACGCAGTATTTT CSVGGLAGFTSTDTQYF
- - TRBJ2-7 TRBV19 TGTGCCAGTAGTCCAGCCCATCGACAGGAGGCCTACGAGCAGTACTTC CASSPAHRQEAYEQYF
- - TRBJ2-2 TRBV11-2 TGTGCCAGCAGCTCAGGCAAAGGGTCCGGGGAGCTGTTTTTT CASSSGKGSGELFF
- TRBD2 TRBJ2-5 TRBV28 TGTGCCAGCAGCATCAGACCGCGACTAGCGATATATCAAGAGACCCAGTACTTC CASSIRPRLAIYQETQYF
- - TRBJ2-1 TRBV9 TGTGCCAGCAGCCTACAGGGGAGGTCCTACAATGAGCAGTTCTTC CASSLQGRSYNEQFF
- - TRBJ1-5 TRBV6-5 TGTGCCAGCAGTTACTCGAGTCGGGGTGGGAATCAGCCCCAGCATTTT CASSYSSRGGNQPQHF
- - TRBJ2-7 TRBV7-2 TGTGCCAGCAGCGAAACGGTCGGGGGCGGCTACGAGCAGTACTTC CASSETVGGGYEQYF
- - TRBJ2-7 TRBV7-2 TGTGCCAGCAGCTTAAGGGCTACGGGGGTCCCCTACGAGCAGTACTTC CASSLRATGVPYEQYF
- TRBD1 TRBJ1-1 TRBV7-9 TGTGCCAGCAGCTTAGTGGGACAGGTCCCTGAAGCTTTCTTT CASSLVGQVPEAFF
- - TRBJ2-2 TRBV5-1 TGCGCCAGCAGCCCTGGAAACACCGGGGAGCTGTTTTTT CASSPGNTGELFF
- TRBD1 TRBJ2-7 TRBV7-2 TGTGCCAGCAGCTTAGCCCCGGGACAGGGGGACGAGCAGTACTTC CASSLAPGQGDEQYF